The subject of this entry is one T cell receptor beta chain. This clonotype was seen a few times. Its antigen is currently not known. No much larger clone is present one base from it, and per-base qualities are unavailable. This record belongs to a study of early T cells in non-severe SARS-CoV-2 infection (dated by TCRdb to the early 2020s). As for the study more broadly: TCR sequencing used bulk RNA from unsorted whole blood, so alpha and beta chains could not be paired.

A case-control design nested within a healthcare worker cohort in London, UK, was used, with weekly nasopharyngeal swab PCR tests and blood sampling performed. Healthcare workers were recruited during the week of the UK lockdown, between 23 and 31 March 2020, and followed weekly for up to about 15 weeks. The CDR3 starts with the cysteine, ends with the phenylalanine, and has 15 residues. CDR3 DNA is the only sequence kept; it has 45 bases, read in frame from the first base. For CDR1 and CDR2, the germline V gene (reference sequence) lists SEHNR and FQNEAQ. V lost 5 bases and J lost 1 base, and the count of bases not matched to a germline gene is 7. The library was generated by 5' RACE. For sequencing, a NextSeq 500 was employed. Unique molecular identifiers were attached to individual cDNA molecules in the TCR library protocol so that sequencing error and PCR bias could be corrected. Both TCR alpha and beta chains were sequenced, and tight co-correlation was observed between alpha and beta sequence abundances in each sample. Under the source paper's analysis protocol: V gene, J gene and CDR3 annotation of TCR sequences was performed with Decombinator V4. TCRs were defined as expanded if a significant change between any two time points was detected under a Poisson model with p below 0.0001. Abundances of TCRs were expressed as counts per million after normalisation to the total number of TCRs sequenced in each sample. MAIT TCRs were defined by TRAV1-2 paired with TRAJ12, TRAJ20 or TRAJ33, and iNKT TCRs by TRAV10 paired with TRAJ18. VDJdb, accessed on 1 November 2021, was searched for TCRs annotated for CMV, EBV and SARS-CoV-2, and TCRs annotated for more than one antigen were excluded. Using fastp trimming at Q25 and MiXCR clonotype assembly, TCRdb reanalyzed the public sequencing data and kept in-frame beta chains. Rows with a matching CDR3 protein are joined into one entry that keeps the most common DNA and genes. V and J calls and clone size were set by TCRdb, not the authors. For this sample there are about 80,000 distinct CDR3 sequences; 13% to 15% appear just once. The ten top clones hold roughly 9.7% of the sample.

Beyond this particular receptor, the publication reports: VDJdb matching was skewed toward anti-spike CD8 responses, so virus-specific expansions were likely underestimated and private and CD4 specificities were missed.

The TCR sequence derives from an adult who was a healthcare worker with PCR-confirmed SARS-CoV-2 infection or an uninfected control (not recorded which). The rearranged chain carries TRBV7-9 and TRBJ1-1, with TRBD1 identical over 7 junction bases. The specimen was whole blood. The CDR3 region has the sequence CASSPLGTANTEAFF. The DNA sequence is TGTGCCAGCAGCCCATTAGGGACAGCGAACACTGAAGCTTTCTTT.